This passage covers 27 T cell receptor beta chains from one sample sequenced in a study of blood T cell repertoires in COVID-19. The data were produced by immunoSEQ multiplex PCR, yet TCRdb's version contains in-frame clones alone and is incomplete. This repertoire shows roughly 120,000 clones, 65% to 90% found once; its top ten account for 9.5% to 13%. The sample was peripheral blood. These receptors came from a human donor in a cohort sampled during active COVID-19.

This clone was observed a handful of times. The rearrangement uses TRBV12-3 or TRBV12-4 and TRBJ2-3, with TRBD2 matching 8 bases. This CDR3 spans 13 amino acids. With 6 bases clipped from V and 5 bases from J, the junction kept 4 bases outside the gene matches. Written as DNA, the CDR3 is TGTGCCAGCAGAGCGGGGGCTGTAGATACGCAGTATTTT. It specifies CASRAGAVDTQYF.

The chain recombines TRBV5-6 with TRBJ2-1; TRBD1 agrees at 9 bases. V gave up 3 bases and J gave up 4 bases; unmatched junction bases: 8. Germline-derived CDR1 and CDR2 are SGHDT and YYEEEE. The CDR3 sequence is 16 residues long. CDR3 DNA: TGTGCCAGCAGCTCGGACCGGGACAGGGTATACAATGAGCAGTTCTTC. Its protein is CASSSDRDRVYNEQFF.

The CDR3 sequence is CASSVGGYGEKLFF. As DNA, the CDR3 is TGTGCCAGCAGCGTCGGAGGGTACGGAGAAAAACTGTTTTTT. The chain is built from TRBV6-2 or TRBV6-3 and TRBJ1-4, with D uncertain. CDR1 MNHEY and CDR2 SVGEGT come from the germline V gene. With 6 bases removed from V and 8 bases from J, the gap between germline ends came to 16 bases. The CDR3 runs 14 residues.

The rearrangement joins TRBV19 to TRBJ2-6; D perhaps matches TRBD1 (6 bases). The germline CDR1 and CDR2 sequences are LNHDA and SQIVND (reference sequence). Trimming pared 4 bases from V and 0 bases from J, leaving 7 bases between. The CDR3 extends over 15 amino acids. DNA for the CDR3: TGTGCCAGTAGTAGGGACATCTCTGGGGCCAACGTCCTGACTTTC. Protein sequence: CASSRDISGANVLTF.

J is TRBJ2-1 and V is TRBV19; 8 bases match TRBD1. CDR1 LNHDA and CDR2 SQIVND come from the germline V gene (reference sequence). The CDR3 extends over 16 amino acids. The trim removed 3 bases at V and 3 bases at J, leaving 7 bases unmatched. The CDR3 loop reads CASSMSDRGNYNEQFF. The CDR3 coding sequence is TGTGCCAGTAGTATGTCCGACAGGGGTAACTACAATGAGCAGTTCTTC.

This clone was seen a handful of times. The chain combines TRBV29-1 with TRBJ1-5; 10 bases align to TRBD1. Trimming removed 4 bases from V and 4 bases from J; junction bases left unmatched: 4. The germline V gene has CDR1 SQVTM and CDR2 ANQGSEA. CDR3 size: 14 residues. The CDR3 protein is CSVAGTGVNQPQHF. Written as DNA, the CDR3 is TGCAGCGTTGCTGGGACAGGGGTAAATCAGCCCCAGCATTTT.

J is TRBJ2-2 and V is TRBV24-1; 9 bases fit TRBD1. V shed 3 bases and J 5 bases; nucleotides not matched to a gene: 9. The CDR3 length is 17 residues. Germline V gives CDR1 KGHDR, CDR2 SFDVKD. This CDR3 reads CATSDTRDRVKTGELFF. The CDR3 bases are TGTGCCACCAGTGATACGCGGGACAGGGTCAAAACCGGGGAGCTGTTTTTT.

The chain recombines TRBV10-3 with TRBJ2-3; 9 bases fit TRBD1. V lost 6 bases to trimming and J lost 6 bases; unmatched junction nucleotides: 4. Germline loops: CDR1 ENHRY, CDR2 SYGVKD. This CDR3 is 13 amino acids long. The CDR3 protein is CAIRRTGADTQYF. For the CDR3, the DNA is TGTGCCATCAGGAGGACAGGGGCCGATACGCAGTATTTT.

The chain links TRBV5-1 to TRBJ1-2; 12 nucleotides agree with TRBD1. The CDR3 consists of 17 residues. With V trimmed by 2 bases and J by 7 bases, 12 bases remained unmatched. From germline, CDR1 is SGHRS and CDR2 YFSETQ. The CDR3 DNA reads TGCGCCAGCAGCTTAGGCCCTACCGGGACAGGGGGCTCTGGCTACACCTTC. As protein: CASSLGPTGTGGSGYTF.

The CDR3 DNA sequence: TGTGCCAGCAGCCAAAAAAGGGCAAGGGGAGGAGGTTGTTTCGAGCAGTACTTC. Translation: CASSQKRARGGGCFEQYF. The chain combines TRBV3-1 (or the pseudogene TRBV3-2) with TRBJ2-7, with a possible D match to TRBD2 (6 bases). CDR1 and CDR2 from the germline V gene are LGHDT and YNNKEL (reference sequence). This CDR3 spans 18 amino acids. V shed 2 bases and J shed 6 bases, with 26 bases lying between them.

The chain carries TRBV6-6 and TRBJ1-5, with D tentatively TRBD1 (5 bases). The CDR3 has 14 amino acids. CDR1 and CDR2 (germline): MNHNY, SVGAGI (reference sequence). Trimming removed 2 bases from V and 5 bases from J, with 10 bases in between. The CDR3 sequence is CASSYGQGYQPQHF. CDR3 DNA: TGTGCCAGCAGTTACGGGCAGGGCTATCAGCCCCAGCATTTT.

The chain employs TRBV19 and TRBJ2-3; TRBD1 matches at 7 bases. The germline V gene has CDR1 LNHDA and CDR2 SQIVND (reference sequence). The CDR3 length is 15 residues. V dropped 4 bases and J dropped 2; count of bases not matched to a gene: 6. The CDR3 loop is CASSTQGQFTDTQYF. CDR3 DNA: TGTGCCAGTAGTACCCAGGGACAGTTCACAGATACGCAGTATTTT.

This chain uses TRBV6-5 with TRBJ1-2, with 7 bases identical to TRBD1. Germline V gene lookup returns CDR1 MNHEY and CDR2 SVGAGI. This CDR3 is built from 14 residues. The J segment lost 4 bases and the V segment lost 2 bases, leaving 4 bases of the junction unmatched. CDR3 nucleotide sequence: TGTGCCAGCAGTTACACGGGACAGAGCTATGGCTACACCTTC. Its protein is CASSYTGQSYGYTF.

This clone was seen just once. V usage is TRBV14 and J usage is TRBJ2-1; TRBD2 matches at 13 bases. The CDR3 runs 15 residues. V was pared by 6 bases and J by 8 bases, with 7 bases of the junction left unmatched. CDR1 and CDR2 from the germline V gene are SGHDN and FVKESK. CDR3 nucleotides: TGTGCCAGCAGTCTGACTAGCGGGGGGCGGTATGAGCAGTTCTTC. Translated, it gives CASSLTSGGRYEQFF.

This clone was seen only a few times. The chain is built from TRBV3-1 (or the pseudogene TRBV3-2) and TRBJ2-7; the D is unclear. V gave up 4 bases and J gave up 0 bases, with 13 bases separating them. Germline loops: CDR1 LGHDT, CDR2 YNNKEL (reference sequence). This CDR3 is built from 15 residues. Here the CDR3 reads CASSPAAAPSYEQYF. CDR3 bases: TGTGCCAGCAGCCCCGCGGCAGCCCCCTCCTACGAGCAGTACTTC.

The chain joins TRBV5-1 to TRBJ2-7; weak D call: TRBD1 (5 bases). Germline CDR1 reads SGHRS; CDR2 reads YFSETQ. V was shortened by 1 base and J by 0 bases, with 17 bases between the two germline ends. The CDR3 is 17 residues long. CDR3 in DNA: TGCGCCAGCAGCTTGCGTAGTGAATACAGGAGCTCCTACGAGCAGTACTTC. It codes for CASSLRSEYRSSYEQYF.

This clone has only a few counts. This chain connects TRBV27 to TRBJ2-2; TRBD2 aligns across 8 bases. V was pared by 2 bases and J by 2 bases, with 1 base of the junction left unmatched. The germline V gene encodes CDR1 MNHEY and CDR2 SMNVEV (reference sequence). The CDR3 is made up of 15 amino acids. The CDR3 coding sequence is TGTGCCAGCAGTTTAACTAGCGGTAACACCGGGGAGCTGTTTTTT. Translated: CASSLTSGNTGELFF.

The chain recombines TRBV3-1 (or the pseudogene TRBV3-2) with TRBJ2-7; 8 bases match TRBD1. This CDR3 has 19 residues. The V gene end was trimmed by 3 bases and the J gene end by 7 bases; junction bases not matched to a gene: 23. The germline V gene encodes CDR1 LGHDT and CDR2 YNNKEL (reference sequence). The CDR3 region has the DNA TGTGCCAGCAGCCACGACGTCCCCTCACAGGGGGAATACTGGGGGGAGCAGTACTTC. The encoded protein is CASSHDVPSQGEYWGEQYF.

The chain couples TRBV6-1 to TRBJ1-1; the D gene is possibly TRBD1 (6 bases). The V end lost 0 bases, the J end lost 3 bases, and 11 bases lay between the germline ends. Germline V gives CDR1 MNHNS, CDR2 SASEGT. This CDR3 has 15 residues. For the CDR3, the DNA is TGTGCCAGCAGTGAAGCCCAGACAGGCTACACTGAAGCTTTCTTT. It is translated as CASSEAQTGYTEAFF.

This clone has only one observation. The sample carries other DNA sequences with the same CDR3. This rearrangement joins TRBV7-2 to TRBJ2-5, with 11 positions matching TRBD2. The CDR3 is 14 amino acids. Germline loops: CDR1 SGHTA, CDR2 FQGNSA. V gave up 5 bases and J gave up 4 bases; unmatched junction bases: 3. CDR3 residues: CASSRLAGRETQYF. The CDR3 DNA reads TGTGCCAGCAGCAGACTAGCGGGGAGAGAGACCCAGTACTTC.

V usage is TRBV10-3 and J usage is TRBJ1-1; 9 bases line up with TRBD1. V dropped 4 bases and J dropped 1; count of bases not matched to a gene: 1. Looked up from germline, CDR1 is ENHRY and CDR2 is SYGVKD. CDR3 length: 14 amino acids. CDR3 bases: TGTGCCATCAGTGGACAGGGGGAGAACACTGAAGCTTTCTTT. Its protein product is CAISGQGENTEAFF.

This chain connects TRBV28 to TRBJ2-7; 10 bases are shared with TRBD1. Germline V gene data show CDR1 as MDHEN and CDR2 as SYDVKM. V lost 6 bases and J lost 6; bases outside the gene matches: 8. This CDR3 is built from 14 residues. CDR3 DNA: TGTGCCAGCAGAGACGGGACAGGGGTTTCCGAGCAGTACTTC. This encodes CASRDGTGVSEQYF.

This chain joins TRBV27 and TRBJ1-5; the D gene is possibly TRBD1 (6 bases). Trimming pared 4 bases from V and 7 bases from J, leaving 17 bases between. The CDR3 extends over 15 amino acids. Germline CDR1 is MNHEY and CDR2 is SMNVEV (reference sequence). CDR3 loop: CASSSYRVIRQPQHF. CDR3 coding DNA: TGTGCCAGCAGTTCTTACAGGGTAATTAGGCAGCCCCAGCATTTT.

The chain combines TRBV29-1 with TRBJ2-1, with 8 bases matching TRBD1. This CDR3 has 12 amino acids. The junction had 0 bases not matched to a gene; V was cut back by 0 bases and J by 8 bases. Looked up from germline, CDR1 is SQVTM and CDR2 is ANQGSEA. The CDR3 DNA is TGCAGCGTTGAAGAGACAGGGGATGAGCAGTTCTTC. The encoded protein is CSVEETGDEQFF.

This chain links TRBV9 with TRBJ2-5; TRBD2 agrees at 8 bases. Trimming removed 4 bases from V and 4 bases from J; junction bases left unmatched: 12. CDR3 size: 16 residues. Germline V CDR1 and CDR2: SGDLS, YYNGEE. The CDR3 DNA is TGTGCCAGCAGCTCCCTGGGACACGGGGGGGGAGAGACCCAGTACTTC. Translating it yields CASSSLGHGGGETQYF.

This clone was recorded only once. The J gene is TRBJ2-7, the V gene TRBV5-6; 12 positions match TRBD2. Trimming at V came to 4 bases and at J to 0 bases, leaving 11 bases not matched to a gene. CDR3 length: 18 amino acids. CDR1 is SGHDT, CDR2 YYEEEE, per germline. CDR3 nucleotide sequence: TGTGCCAGCAGCCGGAGACTAGCGGGGGTTTACGCCTCCTACGAGCAGTACTTC. It is translated as CASSRRLAGVYASYEQYF.

The chain recombines TRBV3-1 (or the pseudogene TRBV3-2) with TRBJ2-2; perhaps TRBD2 as D (6 bases). The V end lost 2 bases, the J end lost 7 bases, and 14 bases lay between the germline ends. The CDR3 is made up of 15 amino acids. The germline CDR1 and CDR2 sequences are LGHDT and YNNKEL (reference sequence). CDR3 DNA: TGTGCCAGCAGCCAACCGGGCCTCGGGAGCGGGGAGCTGTTTTTT. This codes for CASSQPGLGSGELFF.